This entry concerns a single T cell receptor beta chain. Its antigen is as yet unknown. The assay was immunoSEQ multiplex PCR, and TCRdb's table has in-frame clones only and misses some. The repertoire holds 1,100,000 or so clones, with approximately 78% as singletons. The record originates from a study of shared clonotypes between healthy human individuals. Turning to the study itself: Donors consisted of a couple of women and a few men between 18 and 49.

Regarding the study as a whole: Naive subsets tended to show greater estimated richness than memory subsets.

J lost 6 bases, V lost 8 bases, and 13 bases had no gene match. The CDR3 runs to 15 residues. CDR1 and CDR2 from the germline V gene are SEHNR and FQNEAQ (reference sequence). Sequencing used memory CD4+ T cells from PBMCs. Subset here: CD45RA-negative fraction. The receptor was derived from a man aged 18 to 30 in good health. Some clones in this sample may be carry-over from other donors' samples. The chain employs TRBV7-9 and TRBJ1-3; 7 bases match TRBD1. CDR3 sequence: CASGIRQGLENTIYF. The CDR3 region has the DNA TGTGCCAGCGGGATAAGACAGGGTCTAGAAAACACCATATATTTT.